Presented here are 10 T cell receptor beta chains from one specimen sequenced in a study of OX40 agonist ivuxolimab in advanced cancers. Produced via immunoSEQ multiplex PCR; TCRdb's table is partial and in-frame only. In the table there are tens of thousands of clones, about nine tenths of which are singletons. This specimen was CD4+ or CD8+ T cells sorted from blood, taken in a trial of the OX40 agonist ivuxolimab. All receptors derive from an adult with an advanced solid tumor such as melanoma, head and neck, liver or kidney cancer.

CDR3 residues: CASSLNPVQETQYF. Written as DNA, the CDR3 is TGCGCCAGCAGCCTTAACCCAGTCCAAGAGACCCAGTACTTC. This chain joins TRBV4-1 and TRBJ2-5; no reliable D call. The V gene's germline CDR1 is MGHRA and CDR2 YSYEKL. This CDR3 has 14 residues. Trimming removed 4 bases at V and 1 base at J, with 10 bases between.

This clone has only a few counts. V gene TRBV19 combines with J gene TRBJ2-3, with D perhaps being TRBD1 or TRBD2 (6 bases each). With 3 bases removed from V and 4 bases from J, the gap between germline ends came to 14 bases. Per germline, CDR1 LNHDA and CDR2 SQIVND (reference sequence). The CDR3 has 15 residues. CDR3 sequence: CASSIQGTGADTQYF. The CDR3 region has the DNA TGTGCCAGTAGTATTCAGGGGACGGGGGCAGATACGCAGTATTTT.

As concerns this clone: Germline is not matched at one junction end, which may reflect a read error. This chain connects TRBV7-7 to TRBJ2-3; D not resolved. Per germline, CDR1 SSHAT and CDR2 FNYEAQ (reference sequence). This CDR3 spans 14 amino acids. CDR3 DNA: TGTGCTAGCAGCTTAGGCTCGGCCGGAGATACGCAGTATTTT. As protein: CASSLGSAGDTQYF. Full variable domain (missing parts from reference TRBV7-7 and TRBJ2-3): GAGVSQSPRYKVTKRGQDVTLRCDPISSHATLYWYQQALGQGPEFLTYFNYEAQPDKSGLPSDRFSAERPEGSISTLTIQRTEQRDSAMYRCASSLGSAGDTQYFGPGTRLTVL.

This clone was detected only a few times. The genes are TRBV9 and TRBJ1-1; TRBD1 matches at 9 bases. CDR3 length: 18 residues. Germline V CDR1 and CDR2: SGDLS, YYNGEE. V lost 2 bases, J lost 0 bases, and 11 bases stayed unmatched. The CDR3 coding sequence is TGTGCCAGCAGCGTTGGGACAGGGCGGTCTTTCGTGAACACTGAAGCTTTCTTT. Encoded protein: CASSVGTGRSFVNTEAFF.

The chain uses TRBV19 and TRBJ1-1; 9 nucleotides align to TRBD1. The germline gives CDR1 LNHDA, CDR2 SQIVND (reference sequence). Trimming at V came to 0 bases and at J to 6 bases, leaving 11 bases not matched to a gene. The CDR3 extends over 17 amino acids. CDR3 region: CASSIERDRVGRPEAFF. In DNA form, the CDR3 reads TGTGCCAGTAGTATAGAGCGGGACAGGGTCGGGAGGCCTGAAGCTTTCTTT.

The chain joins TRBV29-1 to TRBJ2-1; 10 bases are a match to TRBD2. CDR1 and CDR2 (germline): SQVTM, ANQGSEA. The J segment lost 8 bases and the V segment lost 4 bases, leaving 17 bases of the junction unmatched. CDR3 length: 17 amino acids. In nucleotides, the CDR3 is TGCAGCGTTGCACGGGACCTCAGCGGGGGGGTAACCGATGAGCAGTTCTTC. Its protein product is CSVARDLSGGVTDEQFF.

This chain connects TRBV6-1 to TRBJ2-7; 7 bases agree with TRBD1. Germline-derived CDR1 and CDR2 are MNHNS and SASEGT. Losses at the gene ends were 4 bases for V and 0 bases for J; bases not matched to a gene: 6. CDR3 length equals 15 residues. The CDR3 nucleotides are TGTGCCAGCAGTGCGACGGGACAGTTCTCCTACGAGCAGTACTTC. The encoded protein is CASSATGQFSYEQYF.

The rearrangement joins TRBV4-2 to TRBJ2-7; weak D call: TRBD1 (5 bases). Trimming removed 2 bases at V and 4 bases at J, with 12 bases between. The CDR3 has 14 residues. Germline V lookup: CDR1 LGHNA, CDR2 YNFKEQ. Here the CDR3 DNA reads TGTGCCAGCAGCCAAACTCGACAGCTGTACGAGCAGTACTTC. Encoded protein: CASSQTRQLYEQYF.

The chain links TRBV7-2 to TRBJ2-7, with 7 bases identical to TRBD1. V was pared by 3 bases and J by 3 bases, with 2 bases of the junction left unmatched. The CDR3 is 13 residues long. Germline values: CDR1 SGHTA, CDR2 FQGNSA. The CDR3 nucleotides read TGTGCCAGCAGCTTTGGGACAGTCTACGAGCAGTACTTC. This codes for CASSFGTVYEQYF.

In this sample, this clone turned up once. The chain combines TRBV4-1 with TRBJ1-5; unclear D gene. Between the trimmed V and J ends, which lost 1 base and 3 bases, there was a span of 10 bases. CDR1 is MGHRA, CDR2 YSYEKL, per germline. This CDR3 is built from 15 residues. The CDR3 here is CASSQGESINQPQHF. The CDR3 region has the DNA TGCGCCAGCAGCCAAGGAGAGTCTATCAATCAGCCCCAGCATTTT.